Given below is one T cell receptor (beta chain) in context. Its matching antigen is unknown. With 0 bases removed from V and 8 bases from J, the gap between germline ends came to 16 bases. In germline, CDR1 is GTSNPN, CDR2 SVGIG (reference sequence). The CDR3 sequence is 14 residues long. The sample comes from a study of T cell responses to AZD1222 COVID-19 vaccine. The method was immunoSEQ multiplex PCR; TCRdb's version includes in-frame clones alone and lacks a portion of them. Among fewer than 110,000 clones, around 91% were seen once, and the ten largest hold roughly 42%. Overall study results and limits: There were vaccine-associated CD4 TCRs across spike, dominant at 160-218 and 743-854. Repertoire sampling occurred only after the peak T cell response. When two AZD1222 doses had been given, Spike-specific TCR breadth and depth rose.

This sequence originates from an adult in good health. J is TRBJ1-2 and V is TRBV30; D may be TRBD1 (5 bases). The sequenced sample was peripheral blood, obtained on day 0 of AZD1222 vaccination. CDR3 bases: TGTGCCTGGAGTGTATACCTGGGGGAACGCGGCTACACCTTC. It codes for CAWSVYLGERGYTF.